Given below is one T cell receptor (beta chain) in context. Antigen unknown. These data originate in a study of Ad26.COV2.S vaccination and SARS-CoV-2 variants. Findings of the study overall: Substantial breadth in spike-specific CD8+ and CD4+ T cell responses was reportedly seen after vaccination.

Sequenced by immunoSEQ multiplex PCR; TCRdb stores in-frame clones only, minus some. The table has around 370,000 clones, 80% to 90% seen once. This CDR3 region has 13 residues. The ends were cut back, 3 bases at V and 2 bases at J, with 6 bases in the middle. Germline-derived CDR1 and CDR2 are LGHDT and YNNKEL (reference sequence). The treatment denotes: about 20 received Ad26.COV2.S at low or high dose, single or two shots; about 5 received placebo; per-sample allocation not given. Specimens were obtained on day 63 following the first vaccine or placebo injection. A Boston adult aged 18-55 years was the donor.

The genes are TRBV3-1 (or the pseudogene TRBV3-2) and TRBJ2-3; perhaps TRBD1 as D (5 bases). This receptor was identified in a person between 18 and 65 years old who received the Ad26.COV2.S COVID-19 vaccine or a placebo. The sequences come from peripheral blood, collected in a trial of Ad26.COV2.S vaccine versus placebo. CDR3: CASSQGPTDTQYF. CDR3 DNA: TGTGCCAGCAGCCAGGGGCCCACAGATACGCAGTATTTT.